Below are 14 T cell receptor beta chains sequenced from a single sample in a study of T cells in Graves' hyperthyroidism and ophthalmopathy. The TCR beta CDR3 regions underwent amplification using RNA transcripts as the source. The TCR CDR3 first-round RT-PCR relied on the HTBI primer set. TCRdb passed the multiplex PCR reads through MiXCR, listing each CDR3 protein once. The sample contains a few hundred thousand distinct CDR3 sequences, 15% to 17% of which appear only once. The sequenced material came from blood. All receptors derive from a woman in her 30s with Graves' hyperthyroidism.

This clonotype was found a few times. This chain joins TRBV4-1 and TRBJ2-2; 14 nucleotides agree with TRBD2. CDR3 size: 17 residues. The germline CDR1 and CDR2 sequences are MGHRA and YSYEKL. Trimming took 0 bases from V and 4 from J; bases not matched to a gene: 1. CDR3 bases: TGCGCCAGCAGCCAAGAGGGACTAGCGGGAGTCACCGGGGAGCTGTTTTTT. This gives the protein CASSQEGLAGVTGELFF.

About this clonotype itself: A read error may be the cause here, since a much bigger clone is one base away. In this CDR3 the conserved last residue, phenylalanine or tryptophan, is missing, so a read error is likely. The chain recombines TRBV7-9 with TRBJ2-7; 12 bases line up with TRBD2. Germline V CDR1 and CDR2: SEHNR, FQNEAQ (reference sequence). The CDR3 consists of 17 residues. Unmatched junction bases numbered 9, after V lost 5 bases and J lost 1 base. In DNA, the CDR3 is TGTGCCAGCAGCACATGGACTAGCGGGACCTCATCCTACGAGCAGTACCTC. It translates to CASSTWTSGTSSYEQYL.

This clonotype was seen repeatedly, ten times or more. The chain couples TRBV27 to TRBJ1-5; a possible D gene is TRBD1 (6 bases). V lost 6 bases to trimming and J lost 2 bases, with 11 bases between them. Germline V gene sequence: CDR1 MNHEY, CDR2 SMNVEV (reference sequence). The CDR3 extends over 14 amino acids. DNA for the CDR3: TGTGCCAGCAGCAAACAGGGTGGCAATCAGCCCCAGCATTTT. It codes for CASSKQGGNQPQHF.

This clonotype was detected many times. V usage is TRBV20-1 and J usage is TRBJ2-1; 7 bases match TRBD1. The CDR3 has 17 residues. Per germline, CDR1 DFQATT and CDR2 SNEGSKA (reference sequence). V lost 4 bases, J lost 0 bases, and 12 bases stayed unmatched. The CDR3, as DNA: TGCAGTGCTATCCCTACGGCAGGGGGTAGCTCCTACAATGAGCAGTTCTTC. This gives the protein CSAIPTAGGSSYNEQFF.

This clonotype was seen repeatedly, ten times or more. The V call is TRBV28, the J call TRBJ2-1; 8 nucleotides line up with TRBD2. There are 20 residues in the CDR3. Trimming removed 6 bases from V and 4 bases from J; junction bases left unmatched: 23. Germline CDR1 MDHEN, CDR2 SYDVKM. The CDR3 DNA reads TGTGCCAGCAGAATGCAGGGAGTGCCTGTTAGCGGGAATGGGTACAATGAGCAGTTCTTC. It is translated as CASRMQGVPVSGNGYNEQFF.

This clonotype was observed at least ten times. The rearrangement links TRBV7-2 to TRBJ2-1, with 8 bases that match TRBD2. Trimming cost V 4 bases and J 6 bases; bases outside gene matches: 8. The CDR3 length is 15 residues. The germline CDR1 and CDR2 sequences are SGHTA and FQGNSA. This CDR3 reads CASSSQRERGNEQFF. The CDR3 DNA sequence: TGTGCCAGCAGCTCCCAGCGGGAGAGGGGCAATGAGCAGTTCTTC.

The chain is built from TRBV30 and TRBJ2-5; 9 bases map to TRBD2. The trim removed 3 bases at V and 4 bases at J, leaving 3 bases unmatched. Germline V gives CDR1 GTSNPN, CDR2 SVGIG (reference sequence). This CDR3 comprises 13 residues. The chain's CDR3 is CAWRRRGGETQYF. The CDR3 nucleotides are TGTGCCTGGAGACGGCGGGGGGGAGAGACCCAGTACTTC.

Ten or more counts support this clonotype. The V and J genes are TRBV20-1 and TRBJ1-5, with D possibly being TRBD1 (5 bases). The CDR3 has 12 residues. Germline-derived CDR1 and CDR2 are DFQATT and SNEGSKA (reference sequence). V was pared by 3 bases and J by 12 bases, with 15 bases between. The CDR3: CSARQGSSHQHF. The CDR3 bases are TGCAGTGCTAGGCAGGGAAGCAGTCACCAGCATTTT.

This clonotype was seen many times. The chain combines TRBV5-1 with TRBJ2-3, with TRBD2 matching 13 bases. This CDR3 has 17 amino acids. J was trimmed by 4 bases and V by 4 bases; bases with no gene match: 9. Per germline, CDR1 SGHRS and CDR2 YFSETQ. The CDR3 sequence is CASSATLLAGGPDTQYF. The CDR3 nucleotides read TGCGCCAGCAGCGCCACTTTACTAGCGGGAGGGCCAGATACGCAGTATTTT. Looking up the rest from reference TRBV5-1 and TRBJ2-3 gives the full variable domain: KAGVTQTPRYLIKTRGQQVTLSCSPISGHRSVSWYQQTPGQGLQFLFEYFSETQRNKGNFPGRFSGRQFSNSRSEMNVSTLELGDSALYLCASSATLLAGGPDTQYFGPGTRLTVL.

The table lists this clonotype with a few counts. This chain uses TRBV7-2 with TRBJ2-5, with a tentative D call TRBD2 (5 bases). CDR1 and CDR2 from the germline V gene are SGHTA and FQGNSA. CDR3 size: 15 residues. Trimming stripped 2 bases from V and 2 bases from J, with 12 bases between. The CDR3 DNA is TGTGCCAGCAGCTTACAGCGGTCATTACAAGAGACCCAGTACTTC. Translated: CASSLQRSLQETQYF.

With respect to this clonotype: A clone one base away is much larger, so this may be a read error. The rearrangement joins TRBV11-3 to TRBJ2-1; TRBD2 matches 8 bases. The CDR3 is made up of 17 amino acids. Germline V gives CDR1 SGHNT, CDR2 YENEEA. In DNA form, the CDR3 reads TGTGCCAGCAGCCCCCCGGTGGCCAGCGGGAGAAACAATGGGCAGTTCTTC. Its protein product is CASSPPVASGRNNGQFF.

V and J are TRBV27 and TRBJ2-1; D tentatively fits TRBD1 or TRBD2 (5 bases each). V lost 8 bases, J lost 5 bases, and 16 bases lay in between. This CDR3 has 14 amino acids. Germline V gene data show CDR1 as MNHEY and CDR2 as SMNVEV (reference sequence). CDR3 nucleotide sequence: TGTGCCAGCCAACCGGGACCCCTTAACAATGAGCAGTTCTTC. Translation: CASQPGPLNNEQFF.

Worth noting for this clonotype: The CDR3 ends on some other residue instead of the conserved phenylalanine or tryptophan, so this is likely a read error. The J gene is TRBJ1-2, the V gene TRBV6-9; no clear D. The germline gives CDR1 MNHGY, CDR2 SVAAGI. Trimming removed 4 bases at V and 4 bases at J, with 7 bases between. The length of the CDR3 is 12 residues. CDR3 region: CASSSTGYGYTL. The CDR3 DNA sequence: TGTGCCAGCAGTTCTACGGGCTATGGCTACACCCTC.

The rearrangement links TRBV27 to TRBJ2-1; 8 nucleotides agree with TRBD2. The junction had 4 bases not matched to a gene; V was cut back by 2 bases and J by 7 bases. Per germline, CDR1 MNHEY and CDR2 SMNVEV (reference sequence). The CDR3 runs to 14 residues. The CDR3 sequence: CASSLGSGINEQFF. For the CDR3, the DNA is TGTGCCAGCAGTTTAGGTAGCGGGATTAATGAGCAGTTCTTC.